Below, one T cell receptor (beta chain) is given with its context. This clonotype was seen only a few times. Its binding antigen is unknown. No clone much larger than this one lies a single base away; base qualities are absent. The sample belongs to a study of blood T cells in healthy people across ages (dated by TCRdb to the mid-2010s). At the level of the whole study: Template switching captured roughly one uniquely barcoded TCR beta cDNA molecule per two T cells in model experiments. The study analyzed two additional independent replicas of 1 million unique cDNA reads from the same blood draw for two donors, one aged 18 to 30 and one aged 80 or older. To avoid experimental bias, donors of different ages were randomly spread across the sequencing lanes. To track age-related changes in TCR beta repertoire diversity, the study relied on deep sequencing normalized with unique cDNA molecular identifiers. The donors were divided into four age groups: young (average around 15 years), middle-aged (approximately 42), aged (around 59) and long-lived (around 87). Overall study results and their limits: Compared with the aged group, more naive CD4+ T cells, fewer expanded clones and increased TCR diversity were shown by the long-lived group, suggesting age selection. Conclusive comparison of naive and antigen-experienced compartments was prevented by the profiling of bulk unsorted PBMCs. Donor CMV infection status was unknown, potentially confounding age-related changes in expanded clonotypes. Observed TCR beta diversity per million T cells fell roughly linearly with age, and a significant reduction was already apparent by age roughly 40. A strong correlation was found between observed TCR beta diversity and the percentage of naive T cells measured by flow cytometry. Estimates of total diversity from one million sequenced T cells were regarded as lower bounds and underestimates.

The library came from 5' RACE. Instrument used: Illumina HiSeq 2500. The second PCR ran for about 6 to 12 cycles and used a J-beta primer mix along with a sample-barcoded 5' primer. A unique molecular identifier was introduced onto each TCR beta cDNA molecule by a template-switch 5' adaptor carrying 12 random nucleotides. At least 3 million CDR3-containing paired-end reads were obtained from each sample. First-strand cDNA synthesis was performed from all RNA using the Mint cDNA synthesis kit, with priming by a TRBC-specific oligonucleotide. All cDNA was treated with uracil-DNA glycosylase and then went through a first 18-cycle PCR with the universal primers M1SS and BC2_uni_R. Concerning the study's data processing: For normalization, 1 million high-quality reads were randomly selected from each sample, with every read carrying a distinct molecular identifier. Reads sharing molecular identifiers were discarded rather than binned into consensus sequences. CDR3 identification, clonotype clustering and error correction used MiTCR with a Q25 quality threshold and the strictest error-elimination algorithm. A nonparametric unseen species model with Euler transformation was used to estimate lower-bound total TCR beta diversity. TCRdb cleaned the public reads at Q25 with fastp, built clones with MiXCR and kept in-frame beta chains. Each record represents a unique CDR3 protein, reported with the most common genes and DNA among its rows. The V and J calls here are based on TCRdb, not the publication. The sample data list over a million distinct CDR3 sequences, and 35% to 55% of these were observed just once. Clones ranked in the top ten supply 15% to 20% of the sample.

Systemically healthy Caucasian individuals from Russia, approximately 39 in total and aged 6 to 90 years, were included as donors. Ten milliliters of peripheral blood were collected from each donor into EDTA-treated Vacutainer tubes. Ficoll-Paque density-gradient centrifugation was used to isolate PBMCs, with at least 7 million obtained per sample. Trizol reagent was used to extract total RNA from the PBMCs, yielding at least 5 micrograms per sample. For every donor, flow cytometry on a PBMC aliquot measured the percentage of naive CD45RAhigh/CD27high T cells. Deletion took 6 bases off V and 7 bases off J, with a span of 19 bases between the germline ends. The CDR3 contains 15 residues, cysteine and phenylalanine counted. Only the CDR3 DNA stays, 45 bases, in frame from base 1.

The sequenced material came from blood. The TCR originated in an older woman in good health. The chain uses TRBV12-3 or TRBV12-4 and TRBJ2-1, with a tentative D gene TRBD2 over 7 matching bases. The CDR3 sequence is CASSLRGRASNEQFF. The DNA is TGTGCCAGCAGCCTGAGGGGGAGGGCCTCTAATGAGCAGTTCTTC.